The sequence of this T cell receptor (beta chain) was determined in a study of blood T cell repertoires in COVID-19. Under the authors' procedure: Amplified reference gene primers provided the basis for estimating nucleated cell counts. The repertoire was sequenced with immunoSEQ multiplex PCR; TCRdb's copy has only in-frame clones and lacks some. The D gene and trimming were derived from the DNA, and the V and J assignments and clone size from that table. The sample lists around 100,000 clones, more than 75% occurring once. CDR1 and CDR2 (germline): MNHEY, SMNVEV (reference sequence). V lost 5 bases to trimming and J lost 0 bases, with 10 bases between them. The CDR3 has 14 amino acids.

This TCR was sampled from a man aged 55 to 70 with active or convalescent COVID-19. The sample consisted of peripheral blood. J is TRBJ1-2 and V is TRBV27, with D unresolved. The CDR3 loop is CASSPQRANYGYTF. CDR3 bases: TGTGCCAGCAGTCCCCAGCGGGCTAACTATGGCTACACCTTC.